Listed here are 6 T cell receptor beta chains from one sample, sequenced in a study of CD8+CD57+ T cells in acquired aplastic anemia. In patients chosen for sequencing, flow cytometry had shown CD8+CD57+ cell expansion. Genomic DNA acted as the template from which TCR beta VDJ combination and CDR3 sequence profiling were carried out. MiXCR, run by TCRdb on the reads, gives a single entry per CDR3 protein. The sample contains about 120,000 distinct CDR3 sequences, roughly 55% of which appear only once. The specimen sequenced was sorted CD4+, CD8+, or CD8+CD57+ T cells (not recorded which) from PBMCs. The source is a human donor with aplastic anemia.

This sequence joins TRBV20-1 and TRBJ2-1; D not certain. Trimming stripped 3 bases from V and 1 base from J, with 19 bases between. The germline gives CDR1 DFQATT, CDR2 SNEGSKA (reference sequence). The CDR3 spans 17 residues. In DNA form, the CDR3 reads TGCAGTGCTAGTTCCCCAGCCCGATTAGATTCCTACAATGAGCAGTTCTTC. The encoded protein is CSASSPARLDSYNEQFF.

The chain joins TRBV7-9 to TRBJ1-6, with D tentatively TRBD1 (5 bases). Trimming pared 5 bases from V and 9 bases from J, leaving 8 bases between. Germline CDR1 SEHNR, CDR2 FQNEAQ (reference sequence). This CDR3 comprises 12 residues. This CDR3 is CASSDSSSPLHF. Here the CDR3 DNA reads TGTGCCAGCAGCGACAGCTCTTCACCCCTCCACTTT.

V usage is TRBV19 and J usage is TRBJ2-3, with D tentatively TRBD1 (6 bases). Germline-derived CDR1 and CDR2 are LNHDA and SQIVND (reference sequence). Trimming cost V 9 bases and J 5 bases, with 18 bases left between them. The CDR3 runs 14 residues. DNA for the CDR3: TGTGCCAGCGCGACGCCAGGGGAGCGAGATACGCAGTATTTT. Translation: CASATPGERDTQYF.

This clonotype appeared many times. The chain links TRBV4-3 to TRBJ2-7; 7 nucleotides align to TRBD1. V lost 0 bases, J lost 2 bases, and 7 bases stayed unmatched. The CDR3 has 16 residues. Per germline, CDR1 LGHNA and CDR2 YSLEER. CDR3 in amino acids: CASSQDLRQGTYEQYF. CDR3 in DNA: TGCGCCAGCAGCCAAGATCTCAGACAGGGAACCTACGAGCAGTACTTC.

Only a few counts were recorded for this clonotype. The V call is TRBV15, the J call TRBJ2-2; no definite D call. The CDR3 runs to 13 residues. V was pared by 1 base and J by 8 bases, with 8 bases between. Germline values: CDR1 LNHNV, CDR2 YYDKDF (reference sequence). CDR3 loop: CATSRGFRGELFF. The CDR3 DNA sequence: TGTGCCACCAGCAGAGGGTTCCGAGGGGAGCTGTTTTTT.

This clonotype was observed at least ten times. The chain combines TRBV5-1 with TRBJ2-4, with D possibly matching TRBD1 (5 bases). The CDR3 length is 14 residues. V was clipped by 3 bases and J by 8 bases, with 15 bases between them. Germline-derived CDR1 and CDR2 are SGHRS and YFSETQ. The CDR3 loop is CASSSAGGQDIQYF. The DNA for the CDR3 is TGCGCCAGCAGCTCAGCCGGCGGACAAGACATTCAGTACTTC.